This T cell receptor (beta chain) appears in the sequencing data of a study of cytomegalovirus exposure and HLA in healthy donors. This table comes from immunoSEQ multiplex PCR, and its TCRdb copy is limited to in-frame clones, with some not included. The repertoire has roughly 300,000 clones, approximately 88% of them found once; the top ten carry roughly 0.93%. It was the approximately 130-subject validation cohort, separate from the approximately 700-subject first cohort, to which the donors belonged. Trimming cost V 1 base and J 2 bases, with 11 bases left between them. Germline CDR1 reads SGHAT; CDR2 reads FQNNGV. This CDR3 spans 15 amino acids.

The J gene is TRBJ1-1, the V gene TRBV11-2, with D unresolved. The TCR was taken from a young woman in good health and CMV-seronegative. The specimen sequenced was PBMCs. The CDR3 coding sequence is TGTGCCAGCAGCTTAGGCGGGCGGAGTAACACTGAAGCTTTCTTT. Translating gives CASSLGGRSNTEAFF.